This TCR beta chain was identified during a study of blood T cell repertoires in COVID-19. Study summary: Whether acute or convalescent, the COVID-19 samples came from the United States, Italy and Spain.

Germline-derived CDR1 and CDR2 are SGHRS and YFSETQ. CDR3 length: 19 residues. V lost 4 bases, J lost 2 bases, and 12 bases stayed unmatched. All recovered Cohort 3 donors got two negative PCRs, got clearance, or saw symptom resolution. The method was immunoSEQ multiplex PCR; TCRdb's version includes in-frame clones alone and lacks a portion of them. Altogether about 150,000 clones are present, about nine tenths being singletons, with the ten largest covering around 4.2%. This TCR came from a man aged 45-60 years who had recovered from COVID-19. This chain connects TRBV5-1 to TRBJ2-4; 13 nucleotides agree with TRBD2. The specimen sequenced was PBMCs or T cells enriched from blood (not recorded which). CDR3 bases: TGCGCCAGCAGCCCGAGGGGGACTAGCGGGGACGAGACCAAAAACATTCAGTACTTC. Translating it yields CASSPRGTSGDETKNIQYF.